This paragraph covers one TCR beta chain sequence. The data originate from a study of T cell changes during pregnancy in multiple sclerosis. Trimming left V 3 bases short and J 6 bases short, with 15 bases between. This CDR3 comprises 14 residues. CDR1 and CDR2 (germline): MNHEY, SMNVEV (reference sequence). Method: immunoSEQ multiplex PCR; TCRdb's copy keeps in-frame clones and lacks some. The profile shows approximately 60,000 clones, 93% of them singletons. The chain joins TRBV27 to TRBJ2-7, with D perhaps TRBD2 (7 bases). The source was CD8+ T cells from peripheral blood mononuclear cells, collected in the second trimester of pregnancy. The clonotype comes from a female donor with multiple sclerosis, enrolled in a pregnancy study. CDR3 loop: CASSLGGHAAEQYF. The CDR3 coding sequence is TGTGCCAGCAGTTTGGGGGGGCACGCTGCCGAGCAGTACTTC.